One sample yielded the 27 T cell receptor beta chains listed below, sequenced in a study of blood T cells in healthy people across ages. Primed by a sample-barcoded 5' primer and a J-beta primer mix, a second PCR proceeded for roughly 7 to 12 cycles. MiXCR, applied by TCRdb to the 5' RACE reads, yields one record per CDR3 protein. The sample yields approximately 800,000 distinct CDR3 sequences, under 40% seen once. The sequenced material came from blood. Every receptor here comes from a man between 18 and 35 years old in good health.

This chain joins TRBV6-1 and TRBJ2-2; D call uncertain. The CDR3 has 15 residues. The ends were cut back, 5 bases at V and 0 bases at J, with 10 bases in the middle. Germline CDR1 is MNHNS and CDR2 is SASEGT. The CDR3 loop reads CASSMHSPNTGELFF. DNA of the CDR3: TGTGCCAGCAGTATGCACTCCCCGAACACCGGGGAGCTGTTTTTT.

This chain links TRBV13 with TRBJ1-1; no reliable D call. Germline V gene data show CDR1 as PRHDT and CDR2 as FYEKMQ (reference sequence). The length of the CDR3 is 13 residues. Trimming cost V 1 base and J 3 bases, with 6 bases left between them. The DNA for the CDR3 is TGTGCCAGCAGCTTAGTCAGCTACACTGAAGCTTTCTTT. It specifies CASSLVSYTEAFF.

This clonotype showed up just a few times. The CDR3 bases are TGCGCCAGCAGCCTGCGGGACAGTAGAAACACTGAAGCTTTCTTT. Encoded protein: CASSLRDSRNTEAFF. The chain couples TRBV4-1 to TRBJ1-1; 7 nucleotides agree with TRBD1. Germline trimming cut 4 bases from V and 2 bases from J; bases unmatched to any gene: 7. The V gene's germline CDR1 is MGHRA and CDR2 YSYEKL. This CDR3 contains 15 residues.

Notes on this clonotype: A single base separates this from a much larger clone, so it may be a read error. V is TRBV5-1 and J is TRBJ2-1; 8 bases fit TRBD2. The J call is in doubt because the DNA end fits TRBJ2-7 better. CDR1 and CDR2 from the germline V gene are SGHRS and YFSETQ. The CDR3 contains 16 residues. The CDR3 region has the DNA TGCGCCAGCAGCTTGGGCGGGGGGCTCTCCTACAATGAGCAGTACTTC. This sequence encodes CASSLGGGLSYNEQYF.

This sequence joins TRBV7-2 and TRBJ2-5; D is perhaps TRBD1 (6 bases). Trimming shortened V by 1 base and J by 11 bases, and 26 bases separated the two germline ends. The CDR3 totals 17 residues. CDR1 and CDR2 from the germline V gene are SGHTA and FQGNSA. CDR3 residues: CASSLGERGSSYNEQYF. CDR3 in DNA: TGTGCCAGCAGCTTAGGAGAGAGGGGGAGCTCCTACAATGAGCAGTACTTC.

The chain employs TRBV5-1 and TRBJ1-6; perhaps TRBD1 as D (6 bases). Germline V gene sequence: CDR1 SGHRS, CDR2 YFSETQ. This CDR3 comprises 18 residues. The V gene lost 0 bases and the J gene lost 0 bases, with 13 bases spanning the gap. The CDR3 nucleotides are TGCGCCAGCAGCTTGGCTTACAGGGATCCCTCCTATAATTCACCCCTCCACTTT. It specifies CASSLAYRDPSYNSPLHF.

This chain uses TRBV20-1 with TRBJ1-5; D is uncertain. The CDR3 is made up of 13 amino acids. Germline CDR1 and CDR2: DFQATT and SNEGSKA (reference sequence). V was pared by 2 bases and J by 4 bases, with 9 bases between. Written as DNA, the CDR3 is TGCAGTGCTAGACTGACGGTTAATCAGCCCCAGCATTTT. Translation gives CSARLTVNQPQHF.

This chain links TRBV15 with TRBJ2-5; tentatively, D is TRBD2 (6 bases). The J call may be in error: the DNA end matches TRBJ2-1 better. The germline CDR1 and CDR2 sequences are LNHNV and YYDKDF (reference sequence). There are 14 residues in the CDR3. The CDR3: CATSLGLPGETQFF. CDR3 nucleotide sequence: TGTGCCACCAGCCTTGGACTACCTGGGGAGACCCAGTTCTTC.

V and J are TRBV7-2 and TRBJ1-2, with D possibly TRBD1 on 5 matching bases. The V and J ends lost 1 base and 6 bases respectively, with 12 bases between them. This CDR3 is built from 14 residues. Germline V gene sequence: CDR1 SGHTA, CDR2 FQGNSA. CDR3 sequence reads: CASSLGVRDDGYTF. The CDR3 nucleotides read TGTGCCAGCAGCTTAGGCGTCAGGGACGATGGCTACACCTTC.

This sequence joins TRBV6-5 and TRBJ1-2; D gene uncertain. With 5 bases removed from V and 2 bases from J, the gap between germline ends came to 15 bases. The CDR3 consists of 15 residues. Germline CDR1 and CDR2: MNHEY and SVGAGI. The CDR3 reads CASSPPFGGNYGYTF. The CDR3 coding sequence is TGTGCCAGCAGTCCCCCTTTTGGAGGGAACTATGGCTACACCTTC.

This chain joins TRBV10-3 and TRBJ2-1; TRBD1 agrees at 7 bases. This CDR3 is 15 amino acids long. V was clipped by 7 bases and J by 2 bases; unmatched bases: 8. CDR1 and CDR2 from the germline V gene are ENHRY and SYGVKD. The CDR3 nucleotides are TGTGCCATCACCGCGGACAGGTCAACCTACAATGAGCAGTTCTTC. Encoded protein: CAITADRSTYNEQFF.

The chain combines TRBV11-3 with TRBJ2-2; D possibly corresponds to TRBD1 (6 bases). V was trimmed by 1 base and J by 4 bases, leaving 16 bases between them. In germline, CDR1 is SGHNT, CDR2 YENEEA. The CDR3 totals 17 residues. The CDR3: CASSLGTRGVGTGELFF. CDR3 coding DNA: TGTGCCAGCAGCTTAGGGACCAGGGGAGTAGGCACCGGGGAGCTGTTTTTT. The full variable domain, completed using reference TRBV11-3 and TRBJ2-2, is EAGVVQSPRYKIIEKKQPVAFWCNPISGHNTLYWYLQNLGQGPELLIRYENEEAVDDSQLPKDRFSAERLKGVDSTLKIQPAELGDSAVYLCASSLGTRGVGTGELFFGEGSRLTVL.

This clonotype has just a few counts. The chain employs TRBV28 and TRBJ2-5; D may be TRBD1 or TRBD2 (5 bases each). This CDR3 is built from 11 residues. Germline V gene sequence: CDR1 MDHEN, CDR2 SYDVKM. V was cut by 8 bases and J by 11 bases, with 15 bases left in between. CDR3 sequence reads: CASGGAIEQYF. The CDR3 bases are TGTGCCAGCGGGGGAGCCATTGAGCAGTACTTC.

This chain connects TRBV21-1 to TRBJ2-5; the D call of TRBD1 is as the table states it, not checked on the DNA. TRBV21-1 is assigned pseudogene status. This CDR3 is built from 17 residues. The CDR3 DNA is TGTGCCAGCACCCCAAGGGGTATTGCGGGGAACCAAGAGACCCAGTACTTC. Protein sequence: CASTPRGIAGNQETQYF.

The sample holds many counts of this clonotype. This sequence joins TRBV12-3 or TRBV12-4 and TRBJ1-5; D remains ambiguous. The length of the CDR3 is 11 residues. The V end was cut by 3 bases, the J end by 5 bases, with 2 bases between. The chain's CDR3 is CASSLDQPQHF. DNA for the CDR3: TGTGCCAGCAGTTTGGATCAGCCCCAGCATTTT.

About this clonotype itself: It may be a read error: a sequence one base away is much more abundant. This chain uses TRBV9 with TRBJ2-5; 11 nucleotides line up with TRBD2. CDR1 is SGDLS and CDR2 is YYNGEE in the germline V gene. The CDR3 loop spans 15 amino acids. The trim removed 4 bases at V and 11 bases at J, leaving 13 bases unmatched. The CDR3, as DNA: TGTGCCAGCAGCCCTCGACTAGCGGGGTACAATGAGCAGTACTTC. Translating gives CASSPRLAGYNEQYF.

This clonotype was detected a few times. The chain combines TRBV6-1 with TRBJ1-2, with D possibly TRBD1 on 5 matching bases. Trimming pared 7 bases from V and 4 bases from J, leaving 13 bases between. The CDR3 has 13 residues. Germline V lookup: CDR1 MNHNS, CDR2 SASEGT. CDR3 sequence: CASNPRGIYGYTF. Written as DNA, the CDR3 is TGTGCCAGCAACCCCCGGGGGATCTATGGCTACACCTTC.

This clonotype has ten or more counts. The CDR3 sequence is CASSYSRTWDNEQFF. The CDR3 DNA follows: TGTGCCAGCAGTTACTCCCGAACCTGGGACAATGAGCAGTTCTTC. The V gene is TRBV6-5, the J gene TRBJ2-1; D remains unclear. The CDR3 length is 15 residues. From germline, CDR1 is MNHEY and CDR2 SVGAGI. Trimming took off 0 bases at V and 5 bases at J, with 11 bases between the two ends.

This chain links TRBV29-1 with TRBJ2-1; TRBD2 agrees at 8 bases. CDR3 length: 13 residues. Losses at the gene ends were 6 bases for V and 3 bases for J; bases not matched to a gene: 4. The germline CDR1 and CDR2 sequences are SQVTM and ANQGSEA. CDR3 nucleotides: TGCAGCGTAGACGGGGGGGTCTACAATGAGCAGTTCTTC. Protein product: CSVDGGVYNEQFF.

This clonotype came up a few times. The chain is built from TRBV12-3 or TRBV12-4 and TRBJ2-3, with a tentative D call TRBD1 (5 bases). V was shortened by 1 base and J by 2 bases, with 13 bases between the two germline ends. There are 16 residues in the CDR3. CDR3: CASSLGAGSFTDTQYF. In DNA form, the CDR3 reads TGTGCCAGCAGTTTAGGGGCAGGGTCCTTCACAGATACGCAGTATTTT.

This clonotype was seen ten or more times. The J gene is TRBJ2-5, the V gene TRBV6-2 or TRBV6-3; D call uncertain. CDR1 is MNHEY, CDR2 SVGEGT, per germline. Trimming cost V 8 bases and J 1 base, with 5 bases left between them. The CDR3 has 11 residues. DNA for the CDR3: TGTGCCAGCTCGCGCCAAGAGACCCAGTACTTC. Amino acid sequence: CASSRQETQYF.

The CDR3 DNA reads as TGCGCCAGCAGCCAAGTTTCTAGCGGGGTTGTCCAGTTCTTC. Its protein product is CASSQVSSGVVQFF. J is TRBJ2-1 and V is TRBV4-3; the match to TRBD2 covers 9 bases. The J segment lost 13 bases and the V segment lost 1 base, leaving 8 bases of the junction unmatched. Germline loops: CDR1 LGHNA, CDR2 YSLEER. CDR3 size: 14 residues.

This clonotype was detected a few times. V is TRBV25-1 and J is TRBJ1-6; unclear D gene. The CDR3 spans 15 residues. The V gene lost 0 bases and the J gene lost 13 bases, with 16 bases spanning the gap. Germline V gene lookup returns CDR1 MGHDK and CDR2 SYGVNS. The CDR3 DNA reads as TGTGCCAGCAGTGAATATAGGGATACCGACGATCCCCTCCACTTT. Residues: CASSEYRDTDDPLHF.

This chain joins TRBV7-9 and TRBJ2-7; tentatively, D is TRBD1 (6 bases). This CDR3 spans 11 amino acids. The ends were cut back, 1 base at V and 12 bases at J, with 10 bases in the middle. Germline V CDR1 and CDR2: SEHNR, FQNEAQ (reference sequence). CDR3 sequence (DNA): TGTGCCAGCAGCTTAGAGGCAGGGGCGTACTTC. Its protein product is CASSLEAGAYF. Drawing the rest from reference TRBV7-9 and TRBJ2-7, the complete variable domain is DTGVSQNPRHKITKRGQNVTFRCDPISEHNRLYWYRQTLGQGPEFLTYFQNEAQLEKSRLLSDRFSAERPKGSFSTLEIQRTEQGDSAMYLCASSLEAGAYFGPGTRLTVT.

In this sample, this clonotype turned up many times. The chain uses TRBV20-1 and TRBJ2-1; TRBD2 matches at 11 bases. Trimming took 1 base from V and 8 from J; bases not matched to a gene: 7. Germline V CDR1 and CDR2: DFQATT, SNEGSKA (reference sequence). The CDR3 runs 15 residues. CDR3 residues: CSARVTSGGADEQFF. The CDR3 region has the DNA TGCAGTGCTAGAGTCACTAGCGGGGGTGCCGATGAGCAGTTCTTC.

In this sample, this clonotype turned up a few times. The J gene is TRBJ1-1, the V gene TRBV20-1; 8 nucleotides agree with TRBD1. This CDR3 has 14 amino acids. Germline V CDR1 and CDR2: DFQATT, SNEGSKA (reference sequence). Germline trimming cut 0 bases from V and 5 bases from J; bases unmatched to any gene: 5. CDR3 bases: TGCAGTGCTAGAGATGGACAGGGAAGGACTGAAGCTTTCTTT. Amino acids: CSARDGQGRTEAFF.

This clonotype has more than one count but fewer than ten. The V and J genes are TRBV14 and TRBJ1-2, with 8 bases lining up with TRBD1. This CDR3 spans 15 amino acids. The germline V gene has CDR1 SGHDN and CDR2 FVKESK. Trimming took 0 bases from V and 7 from J; bases not matched to a gene: 7. The CDR3 reads CASSQESTGGSGYTF. The CDR3 region has the DNA TGTGCCAGCAGCCAAGAATCAACAGGGGGATCTGGCTACACCTTC.